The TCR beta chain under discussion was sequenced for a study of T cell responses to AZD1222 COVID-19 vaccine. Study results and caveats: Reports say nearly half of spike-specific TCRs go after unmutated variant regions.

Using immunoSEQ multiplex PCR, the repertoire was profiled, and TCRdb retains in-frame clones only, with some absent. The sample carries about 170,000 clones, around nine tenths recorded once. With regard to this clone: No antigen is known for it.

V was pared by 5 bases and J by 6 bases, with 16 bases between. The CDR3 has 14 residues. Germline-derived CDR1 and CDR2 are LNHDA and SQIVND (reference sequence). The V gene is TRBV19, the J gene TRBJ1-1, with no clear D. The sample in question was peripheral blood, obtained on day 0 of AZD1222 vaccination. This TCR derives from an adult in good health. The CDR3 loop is CASSLAEVPPEAFF. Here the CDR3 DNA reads TGTGCCAGTAGTTTGGCAGAAGTTCCCCCTGAAGCTTTCTTT.